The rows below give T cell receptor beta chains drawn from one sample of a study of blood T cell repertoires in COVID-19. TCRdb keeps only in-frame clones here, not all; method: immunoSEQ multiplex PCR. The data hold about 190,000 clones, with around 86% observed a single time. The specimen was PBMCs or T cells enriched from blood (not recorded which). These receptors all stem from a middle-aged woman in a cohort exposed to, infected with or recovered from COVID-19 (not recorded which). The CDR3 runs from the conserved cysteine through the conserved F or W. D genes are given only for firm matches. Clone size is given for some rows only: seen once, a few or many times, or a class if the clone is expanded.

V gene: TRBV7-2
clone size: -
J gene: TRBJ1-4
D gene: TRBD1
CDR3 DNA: TGTGCCAGCAGCTTGGGGGGACAGGGTAATGAAAAACTGTTTTTT
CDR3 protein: CASSLGGQGNEKLFF

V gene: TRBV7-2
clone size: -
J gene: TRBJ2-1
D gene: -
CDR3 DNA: -
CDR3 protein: CASSLVGRGSEFF

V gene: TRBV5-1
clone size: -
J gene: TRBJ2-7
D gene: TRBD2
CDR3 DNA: TGCGCCAGCAGCTTGGGGGCGGGGGGGCCCTACGAGCAGTACTTC
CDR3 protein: CASSLGAGGPYEQYF

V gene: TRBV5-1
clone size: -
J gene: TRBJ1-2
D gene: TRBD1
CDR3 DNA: TGCGCCAGCAGCTTGGTATTCAGTTCCAGGGGGAACTATGGCTACACCTTC
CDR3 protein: CASSLVFSSRGNYGYTF

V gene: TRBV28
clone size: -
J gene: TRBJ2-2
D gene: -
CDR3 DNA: TGTGCCAGCAGTTTCCATGGGGCGGACACCGGGGAGCTGTTTTTT
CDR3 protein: CASSFHGADTGELFF

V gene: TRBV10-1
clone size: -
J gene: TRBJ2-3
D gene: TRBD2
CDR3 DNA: TGCGCCAGCAGTGACCAGCGGGGACCCGTTGTAGATACGCAGTATTTT
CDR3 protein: CASSDQRGPVVDTQYF

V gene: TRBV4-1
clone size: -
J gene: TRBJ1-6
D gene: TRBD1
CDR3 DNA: TGCGCCAGCAGCCCCGGGACAGGGGGTCATGGTAAAAATTCACCCCTCCACTTT
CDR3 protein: CASSPGTGGHGKNSPLHF

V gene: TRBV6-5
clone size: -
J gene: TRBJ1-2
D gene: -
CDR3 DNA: TGTGCCAGCAGCCCCGCGGGGGCGGCTGGCTACACCTTC
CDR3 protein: CASSPAGAAGYTF

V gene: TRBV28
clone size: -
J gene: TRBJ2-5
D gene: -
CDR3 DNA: TGTGCCAGCAGTTTTTACTCTGACAAGCAAGAGACCCAGTACTTC
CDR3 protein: CASSFYSDKQETQYF

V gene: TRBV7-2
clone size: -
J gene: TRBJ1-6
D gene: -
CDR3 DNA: TGTGCCAGCAGCCAACCAGACAGGAGCTCCTATAATTCACCCCTCCACTTT
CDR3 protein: CASSQPDRSSYNSPLHF

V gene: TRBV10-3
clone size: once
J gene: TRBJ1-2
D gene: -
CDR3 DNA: TGTGCCATCAGTGATAACGACAGAGGTCCTAATTGGAGCTACACCTTC
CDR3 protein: CAISDNDRGPNWSYTF

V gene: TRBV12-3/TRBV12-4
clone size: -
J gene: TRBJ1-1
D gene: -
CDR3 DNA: TGTGCCAGCAGTTTCGGGGGGCGGTCTGAAGCTTTCTTT
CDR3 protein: CASSFGGRSEAFF

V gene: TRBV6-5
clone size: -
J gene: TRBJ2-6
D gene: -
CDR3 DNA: TGTGCCAGCAGAGGTGGGGCCCTTGGGGCCAACGTCCTGACTTTC
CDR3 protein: CASRGGALGANVLTF

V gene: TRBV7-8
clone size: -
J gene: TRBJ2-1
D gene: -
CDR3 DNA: TGTGCCAGCAGCTTAGGGACAGCTCCTTACAATGAGCAGTTCTTC
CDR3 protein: CASSLGTAPYNEQFF

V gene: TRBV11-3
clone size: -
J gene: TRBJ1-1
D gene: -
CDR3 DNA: TGTGCCAGCAGCTTAGACCGGTTCGCGAGCTTT
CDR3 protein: CASSLDRFASF

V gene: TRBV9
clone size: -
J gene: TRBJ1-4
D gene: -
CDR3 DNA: TGTGCCAGCAGCGCGGCGGGGGGCGCAGGTACTGAAAAACTGTTTTTT
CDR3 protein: CASSAAGGAGTEKLFF

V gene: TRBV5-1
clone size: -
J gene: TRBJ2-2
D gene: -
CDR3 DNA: TGCGCCAGCAGCTTGAGGAGGACGGAGAACACCGGGGAGCTGTTTTTT
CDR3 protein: CASSLRRTENTGELFF

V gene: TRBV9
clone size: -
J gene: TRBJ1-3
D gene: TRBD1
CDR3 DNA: TGTGCCAGCAGCGTAGTGGGGGGACAGGGGAACACCATATATTTT
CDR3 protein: CASSVVGGQGNTIYF

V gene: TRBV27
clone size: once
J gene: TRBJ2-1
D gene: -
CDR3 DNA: TGTGCCAGCTCTAGGGGAACCTACAATGAGCAGTTCTTC
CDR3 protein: CASSRGTYNEQFF

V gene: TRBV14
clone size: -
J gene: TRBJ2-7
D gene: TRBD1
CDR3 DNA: TGTGCCAGCAGCCATTGGACAGGGTGGGTCTACGAGCAGTACTTC
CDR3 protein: CASSHWTGWVYEQYF

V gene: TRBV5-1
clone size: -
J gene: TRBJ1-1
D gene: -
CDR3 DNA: TGCGCCAGCAGCTTGGATGGACAGTCCCTGGGGACTGAAGCTTTCTTT
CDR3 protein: CASSLDGQSLGTEAFF

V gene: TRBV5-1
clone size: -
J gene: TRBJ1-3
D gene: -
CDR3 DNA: TGCGCCAGCAGCCGTGACGGTGGAGACACCATATATTTT
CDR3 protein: CASSRDGGDTIYF

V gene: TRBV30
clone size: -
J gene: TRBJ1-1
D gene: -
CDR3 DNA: TGTGCCTGGAAATTGGCAGGGCCGGGAGCTTTCTTT
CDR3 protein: CAWKLAGPGAFF

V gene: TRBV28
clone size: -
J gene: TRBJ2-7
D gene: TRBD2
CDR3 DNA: TGTGCCAGCAGTCTTAGCGGGGCCTTCTACGAGCAGTACTTC
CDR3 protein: CASSLSGAFYEQYF

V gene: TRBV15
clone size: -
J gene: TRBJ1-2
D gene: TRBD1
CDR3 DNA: TGTGCCACCAGCAGAATTGGGACAGGGAACGACTATGGCTACACCTTC
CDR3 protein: CATSRIGTGNDYGYTF

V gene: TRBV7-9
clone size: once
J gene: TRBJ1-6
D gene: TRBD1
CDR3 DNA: TGTGCCAGCAGCCTGGGGACAGTCTCACCCCTCCACTTT
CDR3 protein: CASSLGTVSPLHF

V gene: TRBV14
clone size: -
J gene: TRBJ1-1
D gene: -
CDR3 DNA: TGTGCCAGCAGCCAATCGCCCTCGACTGTCCGCACTGAAGCTTTCTTT
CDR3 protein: CASSQSPSTVRTEAFF

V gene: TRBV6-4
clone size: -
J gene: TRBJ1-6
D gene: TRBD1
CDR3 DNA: TGTGCCAGCAGTGATGGGACAGGCCCTTATTCACCCCTCCACTTT
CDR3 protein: CASSDGTGPYSPLHF

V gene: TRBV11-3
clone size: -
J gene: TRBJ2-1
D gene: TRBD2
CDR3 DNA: TGTGCCAGCAGCCTACTAGCGGGAGCGACCTACAATGAGCAGTTCTTC
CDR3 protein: CASSLLAGATYNEQFF

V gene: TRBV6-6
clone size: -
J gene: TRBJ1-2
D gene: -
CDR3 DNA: TGTGCCAGCACCCTAACCTGGGCAGCTCCTCTATATGGCTACACCTTC
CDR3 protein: CASTLTWAAPLYGYTF

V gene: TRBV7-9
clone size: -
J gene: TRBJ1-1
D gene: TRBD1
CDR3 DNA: TGTGCCAGCAGCCCCACAGGGGGCCGCACTGAAGCTTTCTTT
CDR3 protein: CASSPTGGRTEAFF

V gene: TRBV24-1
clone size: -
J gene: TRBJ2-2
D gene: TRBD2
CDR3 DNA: TGTGCCACCAGTGATTGGGGGGGGAAGAACACCGGGGAGCTGTTTTTT
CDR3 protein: CATSDWGGKNTGELFF

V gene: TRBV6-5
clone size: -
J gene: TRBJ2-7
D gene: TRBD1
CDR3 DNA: TGTGCCAGCACCATGACAGGGGGCGGCTACGAGCAGTACTTC
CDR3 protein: CASTMTGGGYEQYF

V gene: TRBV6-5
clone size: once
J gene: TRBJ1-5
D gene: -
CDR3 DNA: TGTGCCAGCAGTTACGATAGAATGGAGCCCCAGCATTTT
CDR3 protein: CASSYDRMEPQHF

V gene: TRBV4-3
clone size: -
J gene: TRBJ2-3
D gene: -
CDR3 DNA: TGCGCCAGCAGCCAAGGTCTCGGGGGTCCTCTGTTT
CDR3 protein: CASSQGLGGPLF

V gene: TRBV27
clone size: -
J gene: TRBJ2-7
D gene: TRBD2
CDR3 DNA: TGTGCCAGCAGTTTCTCCGGGACTAGCGTGTACGAGCAGTACTTC
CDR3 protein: CASSFSGTSVYEQYF

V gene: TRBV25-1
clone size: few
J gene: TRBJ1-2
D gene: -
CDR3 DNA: TGTGCCAGCAGCCCAGGGACACTCGGCTACACCTTC
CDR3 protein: CASSPGTLGYTF

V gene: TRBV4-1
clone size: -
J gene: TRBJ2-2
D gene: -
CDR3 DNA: TGCGCCAGCAGCCAAGTTAAGGGGCCGGGGGAGCTGTTTTTT
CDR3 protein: CASSQVKGPGELFF

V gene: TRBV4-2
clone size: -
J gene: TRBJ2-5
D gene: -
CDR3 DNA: TGTGCCAGCGGGGACCCGGGGGGCCGAGAGACCCAGTACTTC
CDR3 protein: CASGDPGGRETQYF

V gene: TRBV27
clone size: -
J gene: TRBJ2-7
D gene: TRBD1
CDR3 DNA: TGTGCCAGCAGTACCCCGGGACAGGGTCCCTACGAGCAGTACTTC
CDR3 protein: CASSTPGQGPYEQYF

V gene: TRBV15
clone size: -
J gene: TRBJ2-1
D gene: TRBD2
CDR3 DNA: TGTGCCACCACGGTTAGCGGGGAGACCTATTACGGTGAGCAGTTCTTC
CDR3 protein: CATTVSGETYYGEQFF

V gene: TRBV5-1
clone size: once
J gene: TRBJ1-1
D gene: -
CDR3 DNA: TGCGCCAGCAGCTGGCAGGAATTGAACACTGAAGCTTTCTTT
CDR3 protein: CASSWQELNTEAFF

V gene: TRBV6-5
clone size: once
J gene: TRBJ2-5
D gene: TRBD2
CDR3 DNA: TGTGCCAGCAGCCGGACTAGCGGGGGCCAAGAGACCCAGTACTTC
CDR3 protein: CASSRTSGGQETQYF

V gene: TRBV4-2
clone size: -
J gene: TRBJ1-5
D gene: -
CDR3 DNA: TGTGCCAGCAGCCAAGACGGTGGGAGACAGCCCCAGCATTTT
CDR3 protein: CASSQDGGRQPQHF

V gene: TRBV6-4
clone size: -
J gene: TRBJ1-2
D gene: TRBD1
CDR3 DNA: TGTGCCAGCAGCATGGGACAGGGTTCTACGGGCTACACCTTC
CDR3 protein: CASSMGQGSTGYTF